This T cell receptor beta chain is from a study of T cells in Graves' hyperthyroidism and ophthalmopathy. On the study more broadly: Staff took peripheral blood when the initial diagnosis was made, before any treatment began.

This clonotype occurred a few times. The antigen remains undetermined. With duration under 3 months, ophthalmopathy was active: Clinical Activity Score at least 3, NOSPECS at least 4. Germline lookup yields CDR1 DFQATT and CDR2 SNEGSKA (reference sequence). V was clipped by 1 base and J by 2 bases; unmatched bases: 6. The CDR3 length is 15 residues. RNA transcripts served as the template for amplifying TCR beta CDR3 regions. Primed by the HTBI set, a first-round RT-PCR was run on the TCR CDR3. MiXCR, applied by TCRdb to the multiplex PCR reads, yields one record per CDR3 protein. The sample has 450,000 to 600,000 distinct CDR3 sequences; less than 20% are singletons. General observations from the study: Blood also carried most thyroid clonotypes expanded above 0.001.

The TCR comes from a man in his forties with Graves' ophthalmopathy. The sequencing input was blood. The chain has TRBV20-1 and TRBJ2-5, with 8 bases fitting TRBD2. The CDR3 coding sequence is TGCAGTGCTAGAGTAAGCGGGGGACATCAAGAGACCCAGTACTTC. This sequence encodes CSARVSGGHQETQYF.